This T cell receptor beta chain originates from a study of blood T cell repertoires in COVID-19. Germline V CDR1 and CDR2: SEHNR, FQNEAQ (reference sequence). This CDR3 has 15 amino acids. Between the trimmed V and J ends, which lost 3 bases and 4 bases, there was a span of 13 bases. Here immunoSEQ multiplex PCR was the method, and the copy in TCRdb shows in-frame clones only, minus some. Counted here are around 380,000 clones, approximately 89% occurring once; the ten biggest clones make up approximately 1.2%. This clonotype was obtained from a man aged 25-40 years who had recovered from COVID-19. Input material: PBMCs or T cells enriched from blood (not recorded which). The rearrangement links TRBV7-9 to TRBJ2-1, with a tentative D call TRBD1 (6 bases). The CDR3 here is CASSFVGAQYNEQFF. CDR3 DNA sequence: TGTGCCAGCAGCTTTGTGGGGGCGCAGTACAATGAGCAGTTCTTC.